The 17 T cell receptor beta chains given below trace back to one sample, sequenced in a study of CD4+ T cells in melanoma. The table came from immunoSEQ multiplex PCR; TCRdb's copy has only in-frame clones and leaves some out. The table records about 13,000 clones, 68% of them present only once. Sequenced input: cells from a culture (not recorded whether cultured in vitro). The receptors were gathered from a human donor with melanoma.

The V and J genes are TRBV2 and TRBJ1-1; D is uncertain. Germline CDR1 SNHLY, CDR2 FYNNEI. The germline V and J ends were trimmed by 6 bases and 1 base, with 9 bases remaining between them. The CDR3 runs to 13 residues. CDR3 sequence (DNA): TGTGCCAGCAGGGCACAACAGAACACTGAAGCTTTCTTT. Amino acid sequence: CASRAQQNTEAFF. Full variable domain (missing parts from reference TRBV2 and TRBJ1-1): EPEVTQTPSHQVTQMGQEVILRCVPISNHLYFYWYRQILGQKVEFLVSFYNNEISEKSEIFDDQFSVERPDGSNFTLKIRSTKLEDSAMYFCASRAQQNTEAFFGQGTRLTVV.

This clone is medium-sized (0.01 to 0.1%). The chain couples TRBV13 to TRBJ2-7; weak D call: TRBD1 (6 bases). V lost 4 bases and J 3 bases, leaving 16 bases between the germline ends. CDR3 length equals 15 residues. The germline CDR1 and CDR2 sequences are PRHDT and FYEKMQ (reference sequence). The chain's CDR3 is CASSYYTGQHYEQYF. CDR3 nucleotide sequence: TGTGCCAGCAGCTACTACACGGGACAACACTACGAGCAGTACTTC. The full variable domain, with the rest looked up from reference TRBV13 and TRBJ2-7, is AAGVIQSPRHLIKEKRETATLKCYPIPRHDTVYWYQQGPGQDPQFLISFYEKMQSDKGSIPDRFSAQQFSDYHSELNMSSLELGDSALYFCASSYYTGQHYEQYFGPGTRLTVT.

This chain uses TRBV11-2 with TRBJ2-1; D is unclear. The V end lost 1 base, the J end lost 3 bases, and 13 bases lay between the germline ends. There are 16 residues in the CDR3. CDR1 SGHAT and CDR2 FQNNGV come from the germline V gene. CDR3 amino acids: CASSLGGATNYNEQFF. For the CDR3, the DNA is TGTGCCAGCAGCTTAGGAGGCGCAACCAACTACAATGAGCAGTTCTTC.

The gene calls are TRBV19 and TRBJ1-1; 8 bases match TRBD1. This CDR3 has 13 amino acids. CDR1 and CDR2 (germline): LNHDA, SQIVND (reference sequence). J gave up 4 bases and V 6 bases, and 4 bases lay outside the gene matches. CDR3 amino acids: CASRGQGATEAFF. The CDR3 region has the DNA TGTGCCAGTAGGGGGCAGGGGGCCACTGAAGCTTTCTTT. Drawing the rest from reference TRBV19 and TRBJ1-1, the complete variable domain is DGGITQSPKYLFRKEGQNVTLSCEQNLNHDAMYWYRQDPGQGLRLIYYSQIVNDFQKGDIAEGYSVSREKKESFPLTVTSAQKNPTAFYLCASRGQGATEAFFGQGTRLTVV.

The J gene is TRBJ2-7, the V gene TRBV18; 8 bases match TRBD1. V lost 2 bases, J lost 3 bases, and 6 bases stayed unmatched. This CDR3 contains 15 residues. Germline assignment: CDR1 KGHSH and CDR2 LQKENI. The CDR3 sequence: CASSPRQGPGYEQYF. The CDR3, as DNA: TGTGCCAGCTCACCAAGACAGGGGCCAGGCTACGAGCAGTACTTC. The whole variable domain, filled in from reference TRBV18 and TRBJ2-7, reads NAGVMQNPRHLVRRRGQEARLRCSPMKGHSHVYWYRQLPEEGLKFMVYLQKENIIDESGMPKERFSAEFPKEGPSILRIQQVVRGDSAAYFCASSPRQGPGYEQYFGPGTRLTVT.

The rearrangement uses TRBV19 and TRBJ2-4; TRBD1 agrees at 9 bases. The CDR3 spans 14 residues. CDR1 and CDR2 (germline): LNHDA, SQIVND (reference sequence). Trimming cost V 5 bases and J 7 bases; bases outside gene matches: 6. In DNA, the CDR3 is TGTGCCAGTAGTGGAACCGGGACAGGGAACATTCAGTACTTC. Translated: CASSGTGTGNIQYF. The complete variable domain, with remaining parts taken from reference TRBV19 and TRBJ2-4, reads DGGITQSPKYLFRKEGQNVTLSCEQNLNHDAMYWYRQDPGQGLRLIYYSQIVNDFQKGDIAEGYSVSREKKESFPLTVTSAQKNPTAFYLCASSGTGTGNIQYFGAGTRLSVL.

This clone was picked up a small number of times. This chain uses TRBV10-3 with TRBJ1-5; 7 bases are a match to TRBD1. The CDR3 has 17 amino acids. Trimming cost V 7 bases and J 0 bases; bases outside gene matches: 12. In germline, CDR1 is ENHRY, CDR2 SYGVKD. In nucleotides, the CDR3 is TGTGCCATCACCTACAGGGACAGACAATATAGCAATCAGCCCCAGCATTTT. The encoded protein is CAITYRDRQYSNQPQHF.

V is TRBV2 and J is TRBJ1-6, with D possibly being TRBD1 (5 bases). This CDR3 is built from 16 residues. The V and J ends lost 7 bases and 3 bases respectively, with 16 bases between them. Germline V gene sequence: CDR1 SNHLY, CDR2 FYNNEI. For the CDR3, the DNA is TGTGCCAGCAACATACGAGGGGCGGTCTATAATTCACCCCTCCACTTT. This sequence encodes CASNIRGAVYNSPLHF. Looking up the rest from reference TRBV2 and TRBJ1-6 gives the full variable domain: EPEVTQTPSHQVTQMGQEVILRCVPISNHLYFYWYRQILGQKVEFLVSFYNNEISEKSEIFDDQFSVERPDGSNFTLKIRSTKLEDSAMYFCASNIRGAVYNSPLHFGNGTRLTVT.

The chain is built from TRBV30 and TRBJ2-5, with D perhaps being TRBD1 or TRBD2 (5 bases each). In germline, CDR1 is GTSNPN, CDR2 SVGIG (reference sequence). The CDR3 spans 16 residues. The ends were cut back, 0 bases at V and 3 bases at J, with 17 bases in the middle. The DNA for the CDR3 is TGTGCCTGGAGTGTAAAGAGTTGGGGGAACGAAGAGACCCAGTACTTC. This codes for CAWSVKSWGNEETQYF.

The rearrangement uses TRBV9 and TRBJ2-6; TRBD1 or TRBD2 may be the D gene (5 bases each). The CDR3 totals 18 residues. Germline V gene sequence: CDR1 SGDLS, CDR2 YYNGEE. V was trimmed by 5 bases and J by 0 bases, leaving 18 bases between them. The CDR3 loop is CASSLTGTGYSGANVLTF. The CDR3 DNA follows: TGTGCCAGCAGTTTAACGGGGACGGGATACTCTGGGGCCAACGTCCTGACTTTC.

The J gene is TRBJ1-4, the V gene TRBV20-1; D gene uncertain. CDR1 DFQATT and CDR2 SNEGSKA come from the germline V gene (reference sequence). V was pared by 6 bases and J by 8 bases, with 10 bases between. This CDR3 region has 11 residues. CDR3 in amino acids: CSARRGEKLFF. The CDR3 DNA sequence: TGCAGTGCCCGGCGGGGAGAAAAACTGTTTTTT.

Written as DNA, the CDR3 is TGCGCCAGCAGCTCAAGACAGGGGGCCGATGAGCAGTTCTTC. As protein: CASSSRQGADEQFF. The V gene is TRBV5-1, the J gene TRBJ2-1, with 10 bases lining up with TRBD1. V shed 3 bases, J shed 8 bases, and the junction held 5 bases outside the gene matches. The CDR3 totals 14 residues. From germline, CDR1 is SGHRS and CDR2 YFSETQ.

The chain recombines TRBV2 with TRBJ1-1; TRBD1 is a possible D gene (6 bases). The V and J ends lost 7 bases and 4 bases respectively, with 16 bases between them. Per the germline V gene, CDR1 is SNHLY and CDR2 is FYNNEI. There are 14 residues in the CDR3. This CDR3 is CASISGGGSTEAFF. The CDR3 DNA sequence: TGTGCCAGCATCTCCGGAGGGGGAAGCACTGAAGCTTTCTTT.

This clone has more than one count but fewer than ten. The V gene is TRBV11-2, the J gene TRBJ1-5, with D unresolved. CDR3 size: 14 residues. V lost 0 bases and J lost 0, with 3 bases in between. The germline gives CDR1 SGHAT, CDR2 FQNNGV. The CDR3 coding sequence is TGTGCCAGCAGCTTAGAGATTAGCAATCAGCCCCAGCATTTT. Protein sequence: CASSLEISNQPQHF.

The genes are TRBV6-1 and TRBJ2-3, with 14 bases matching TRBD2. Looked up from germline, CDR1 is MNHNS and CDR2 is SASEGT. Losses at the gene ends were 4 bases for V and 0 bases for J; bases not matched to a gene: 12. CDR3 length: 20 residues. Written as DNA, the CDR3 is TGTGCCAGCAGTGGTACACCGGGACTAGCGGGGGCCAGGAGCACAGATACGCAGTATTTT. Its translation: CASSGTPGLAGARSTDTQYF.

CDR3 protein: CASSPTRASGYTF. The CDR3 DNA is TGTGCCAGTAGCCCAACCAGGGCGAGTGGCTACACCTTC. The rearrangement links TRBV19 to TRBJ1-2, with D possibly being TRBD1 (5 bases). Germline values: CDR1 LNHDA, CDR2 SQIVND (reference sequence). The CDR3 totals 13 residues. V lost 6 bases and J lost 7, with 15 bases in between.

This rearrangement joins TRBV6-1 to TRBJ2-3; D gene unclear. CDR1 is MNHNS, CDR2 SASEGT, per germline. The CDR3 has 13 residues. With 8 bases removed from V and 1 base from J, the gap between germline ends came to 10 bases. DNA of the CDR3: TGTGCCAGCGGTCGAGTAGGCACAGATACGCAGTATTTT. Amino acid sequence: CASGRVGTDTQYF.